Many counts were recorded for the clone carrying this TCR beta chain. What it recognizes is unknown. This entry is derived from a study of Graves' ophthalmopathy and Graves' hyperthyroidism. Points from the study as a whole: Ophthalmopathy progression predictions by the model showed roughly 77% specificity and 70.59% sensitivity. With about 88% sensitivity and less than 83% specificity, a 13-signature model separated ophthalmopathy from stable hyperthyroidism.

V trimming: 4 bases; J trimming: 6 bases; junction bases outside the gene matches: 8. This CDR3 has 15 residues. Germline V lookup: CDR1 SGHRS, CDR2 YFSETQ. Moderate-to-severe activity, CAS ≥3, NOSPECS ≥4 and a duration under 3 months were seen in donors with ophthalmopathy. Diagnosis was based on clinical symptoms, serum thyroxine, TRAb, thyroid ultrasound and orbital computed tomography. RNA transcripts provided the template for amplifying TCR beta CDR3 regions. The library came from an HTBI-primed first-round RT-PCR and a second-round multiplex PCR. One entry per CDR3 protein results from TCRdb running MiXCR on the multiplex PCR reads. This table has under 350,000 distinct CDR3 sequences, 17% appearing once.

This receptor was identified in an adult man with Graves' ophthalmopathy. The chain links TRBV5-1 to TRBJ1-2; TRBD1 matches at 11 bases. Source material: peripheral blood. In DNA form, the CDR3 reads TGCGCCAGCAGCGTCCGGACAGGGGGCAGCGATGGCTACACCTTC. Translating gives CASSVRTGGSDGYTF.